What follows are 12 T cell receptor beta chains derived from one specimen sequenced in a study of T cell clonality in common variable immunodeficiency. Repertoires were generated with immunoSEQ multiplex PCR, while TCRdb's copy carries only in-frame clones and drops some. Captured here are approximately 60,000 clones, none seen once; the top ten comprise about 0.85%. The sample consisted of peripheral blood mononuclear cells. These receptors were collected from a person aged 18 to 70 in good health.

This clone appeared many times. This CDR3 is CASSHVGTEAFF. CDR3 DNA, as far as it was read: TGTGCCAGCAGCCACGTCGGGACTGAA. The V gene is TRBV7-9, the J gene TRBJ1-1; no clear D. The read halts 3 residues ahead of the CDR3 end, with the missing end drawn from the germline J gene. The CDR3 loop spans 12 amino acids. The germline V gene encodes CDR1 SEHNR and CDR2 FQNEAQ (reference sequence). Trimming took off 5 bases at V and 5 bases at J, with 9 bases between the two ends. The whole variable domain, filled in from reference TRBV7-9 and TRBJ1-1, reads DTGVSQNPRHKITKRGQNVTFRCDPISEHNRLYWYRQTLGQGPEFLTYFQNEAQLEKSRLLSDRFSAERPKGSFSTLEIQRTEQGDSAMYLCASSHVGTEAFFGQGTRLTVV.

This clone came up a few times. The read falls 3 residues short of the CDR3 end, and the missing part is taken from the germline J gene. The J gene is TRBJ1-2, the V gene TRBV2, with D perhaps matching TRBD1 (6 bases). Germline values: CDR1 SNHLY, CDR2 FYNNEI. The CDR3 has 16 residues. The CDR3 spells CASSEETSGDTDTYTF. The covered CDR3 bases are TGTGCCAGCAGTGAAGAGACTAGCGGGGACACAGATACC.

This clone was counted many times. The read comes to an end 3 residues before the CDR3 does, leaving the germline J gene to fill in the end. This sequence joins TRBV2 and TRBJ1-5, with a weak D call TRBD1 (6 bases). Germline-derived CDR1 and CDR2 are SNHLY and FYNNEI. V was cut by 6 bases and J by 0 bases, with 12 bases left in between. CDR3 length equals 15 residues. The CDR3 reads CASRNGTLSNQPQHF. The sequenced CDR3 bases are TGTGCCAGCAGGAACGGGACACTTAGCAATCAGCCC.

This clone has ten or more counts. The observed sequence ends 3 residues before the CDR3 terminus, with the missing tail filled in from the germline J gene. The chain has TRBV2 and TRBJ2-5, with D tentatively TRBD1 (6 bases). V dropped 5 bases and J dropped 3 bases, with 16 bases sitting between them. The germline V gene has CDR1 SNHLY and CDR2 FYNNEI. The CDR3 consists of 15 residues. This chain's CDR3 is CASSQTGAPKETQYF. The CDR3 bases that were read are TGTGCCAGCAGTCAGACAGGAGCGCCCAAAGAGACC.

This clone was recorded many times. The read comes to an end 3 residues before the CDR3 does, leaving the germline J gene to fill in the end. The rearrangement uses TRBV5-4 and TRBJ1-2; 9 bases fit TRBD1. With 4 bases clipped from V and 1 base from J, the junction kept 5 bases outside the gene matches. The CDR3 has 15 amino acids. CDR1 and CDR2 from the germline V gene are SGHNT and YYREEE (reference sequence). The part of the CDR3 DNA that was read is TGTGCCAGCAGCCTCCCGGGACAGGGTAACTATGGC. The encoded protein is CASSLPGQGNYG. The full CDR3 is CASSLPGQGNYGYTF.

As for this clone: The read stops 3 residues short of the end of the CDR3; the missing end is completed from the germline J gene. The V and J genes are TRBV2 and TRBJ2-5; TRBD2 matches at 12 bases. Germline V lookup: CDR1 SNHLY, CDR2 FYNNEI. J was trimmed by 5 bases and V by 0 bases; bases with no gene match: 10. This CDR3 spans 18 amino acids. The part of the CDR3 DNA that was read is TGTGCCAGCAGTGAAGCGTGGGCTAGCGGGGGGGCCGGTGAGACC. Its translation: CASSEAWASGGAGET. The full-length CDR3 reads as CASSEAWASGGAGETQYF. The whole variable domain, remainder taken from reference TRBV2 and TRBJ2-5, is EPEVTQTPSHQVTQMGQEVILRCVPISNHLYFYWYRQILGQKVEFLVSFYNNEISEKSEIFDDQFSVERPDGSNFTLKIRSTKLEDSAMYFCASSEAWASGGAGETQYFGPGTRLLVL.

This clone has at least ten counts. CDR3 region: CASSSTRQGYNEQFF. The CDR3 bases that were read are TGTGCCAGCAGCTCGACGAGACAGGGCTACAATGAG. The V and J genes are TRBV7-9 and TRBJ2-1, with 7 bases that match TRBD1. The read ends 3 residues early relative to the CDR3; the germline J gene fills the gap. V was pared by 4 bases and J by 3 bases, with 6 bases of the junction left unmatched. Germline CDR1 SEHNR, CDR2 FQNEAQ (reference sequence). The CDR3 contains 15 residues.

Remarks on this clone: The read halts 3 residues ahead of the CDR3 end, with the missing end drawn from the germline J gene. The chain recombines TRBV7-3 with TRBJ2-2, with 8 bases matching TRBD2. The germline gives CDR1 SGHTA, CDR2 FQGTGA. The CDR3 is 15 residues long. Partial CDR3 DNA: TGTGCCAGCAGCGCTTCCGGGGGGGCTAATTCACCG. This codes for CASSASGGANSP. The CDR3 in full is CASSASGGANSPLFF. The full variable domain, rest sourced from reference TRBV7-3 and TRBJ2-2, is GAGVSQTPSNKVTEKGKYVELRCDPISGHTALYWYRQSLGQGPEFLIYFQGTGAADDSGLPNDRFFAVRPEGSVSTLKIQRTERGDSAVYLCASSASGGANSPLFFGEGSRLTVL.

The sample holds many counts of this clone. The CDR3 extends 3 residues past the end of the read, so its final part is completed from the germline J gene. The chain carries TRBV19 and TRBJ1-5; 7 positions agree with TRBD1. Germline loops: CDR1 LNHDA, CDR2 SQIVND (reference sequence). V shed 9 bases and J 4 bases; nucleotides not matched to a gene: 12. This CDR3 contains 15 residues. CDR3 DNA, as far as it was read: TGTGCCAGCGCGCGACAGGGAATTCGGAATCAGCCC. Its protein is CASARQGIRNQP. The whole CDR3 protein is CASARQGIRNQPQHF.

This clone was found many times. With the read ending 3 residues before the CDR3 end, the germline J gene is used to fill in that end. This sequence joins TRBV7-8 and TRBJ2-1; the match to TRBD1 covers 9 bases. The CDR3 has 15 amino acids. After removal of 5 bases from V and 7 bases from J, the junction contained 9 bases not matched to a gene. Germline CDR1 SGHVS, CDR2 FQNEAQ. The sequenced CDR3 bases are TGTGCCAGCAGCATAACCGGGACAGGGCTGAATGAG. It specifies CASSITGTGLNE. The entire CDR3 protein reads CASSITGTGLNEQFF.

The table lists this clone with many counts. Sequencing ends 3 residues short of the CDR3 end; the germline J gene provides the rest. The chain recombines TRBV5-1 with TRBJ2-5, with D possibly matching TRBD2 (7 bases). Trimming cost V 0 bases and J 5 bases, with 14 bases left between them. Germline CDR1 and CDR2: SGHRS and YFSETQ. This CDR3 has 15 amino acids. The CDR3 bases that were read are TGCGCCAGCAGCTTGGCAACAGGGCGGGAGGAGACC. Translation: CASSLATGREET. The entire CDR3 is CASSLATGREETQYF.

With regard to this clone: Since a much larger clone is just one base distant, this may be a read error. The CDR3 bases that were read are TGTGCCAGCTCGGGGACTCCCTTTCTCGCTGGAAACACC. Translation: CASSGTPFLAGNT. The complete CDR3 sequence is CASSGTPFLAGNTIYF. This rearrangement joins TRBV2 to TRBJ1-3; possibly TRBD1 for D (5 bases). The read gets to within 3 residues of the CDR3 end, and the germline J gene fills in the rest. CDR3 size: 16 residues. V gave up 8 bases and J gave up 2 bases, with 19 bases separating them. In germline, CDR1 is SNHLY, CDR2 FYNNEI.